This T cell receptor (beta chain) was retrieved from a study of human T cells and chemical hapten exposure. TCRdb re-analysed the RACE reads in MiXCR, keeping a single row per CDR3 protein. In the table there are approximately 110,000 distinct CDR3 sequences, about 11% of which are singletons. The germline V and J ends were trimmed by 6 bases and 1 base, with 12 bases remaining between them. This CDR3 has 14 amino acids. CDR1 MDHEN and CDR2 SYDVKM come from the germline V gene. Time point described: patch test 1, 2 weeks after DPC sensitization. The treatment denotes: therapeutic diphenylcyclopropenone sensitization with weekly scalp DPC.

The sample consisted of whole blood, taken in connection with sensitization to the hapten diphenylcyclopropenone (DPC). The chain employs TRBV28 and TRBJ1-1; no reliable D call. This sequence was found in a woman aged 40 to 49 with alopecia areata. Some clones in this sample may be carry-over from other donors' samples. The CDR3 region is CASRLTARNTEAFF. DNA for the CDR3: TGTGCCAGCAGGCTTACAGCGAGGAACACTGAAGCTTTCTTT. The whole variable domain, remainder taken from reference TRBV28 and TRBJ1-1, is DVKVTQSSRYLVKRTGEKVFLECVQDMDHENMFWYRQDPGLGLRLIYFSYDVKMKEKGDIPEGYSVSREKKERFSLILESASTNQTSMYLCASRLTARNTEAFFGQGTRLTVV.